This T cell receptor (beta chain) was observed in a study of neoadjuvant anti-PD-1 for oral cavity cancer. Trimming stripped 1 base from V and 6 bases from J, with 13 bases between. The CDR3 sequence is 15 residues long. Germline V gene lookup returns CDR1 SGDLS and CDR2 YYNGEE. The assay was immunoSEQ multiplex PCR, and TCRdb's table has in-frame clones only and misses some. Of 15,000 or so clones detected, approximately 64% appear once; the ten largest clones hold around 2.7%. This clone was found once. The sample consisted of PBMCs, taken before nivolumab (anti-PD-1) treatment. The TCR comes from a person aged 40 to 85 with oral cavity squamous cell carcinoma. The J gene is TRBJ2-2, the V gene TRBV9, with D possibly matching TRBD2 (5 bases). The CDR3 is CASSVYEGVAGELFF. The CDR3 region has the DNA TGTGCCAGCAGCGTATATGAGGGTGTCGCCGGGGAGCTGTTTTTT.